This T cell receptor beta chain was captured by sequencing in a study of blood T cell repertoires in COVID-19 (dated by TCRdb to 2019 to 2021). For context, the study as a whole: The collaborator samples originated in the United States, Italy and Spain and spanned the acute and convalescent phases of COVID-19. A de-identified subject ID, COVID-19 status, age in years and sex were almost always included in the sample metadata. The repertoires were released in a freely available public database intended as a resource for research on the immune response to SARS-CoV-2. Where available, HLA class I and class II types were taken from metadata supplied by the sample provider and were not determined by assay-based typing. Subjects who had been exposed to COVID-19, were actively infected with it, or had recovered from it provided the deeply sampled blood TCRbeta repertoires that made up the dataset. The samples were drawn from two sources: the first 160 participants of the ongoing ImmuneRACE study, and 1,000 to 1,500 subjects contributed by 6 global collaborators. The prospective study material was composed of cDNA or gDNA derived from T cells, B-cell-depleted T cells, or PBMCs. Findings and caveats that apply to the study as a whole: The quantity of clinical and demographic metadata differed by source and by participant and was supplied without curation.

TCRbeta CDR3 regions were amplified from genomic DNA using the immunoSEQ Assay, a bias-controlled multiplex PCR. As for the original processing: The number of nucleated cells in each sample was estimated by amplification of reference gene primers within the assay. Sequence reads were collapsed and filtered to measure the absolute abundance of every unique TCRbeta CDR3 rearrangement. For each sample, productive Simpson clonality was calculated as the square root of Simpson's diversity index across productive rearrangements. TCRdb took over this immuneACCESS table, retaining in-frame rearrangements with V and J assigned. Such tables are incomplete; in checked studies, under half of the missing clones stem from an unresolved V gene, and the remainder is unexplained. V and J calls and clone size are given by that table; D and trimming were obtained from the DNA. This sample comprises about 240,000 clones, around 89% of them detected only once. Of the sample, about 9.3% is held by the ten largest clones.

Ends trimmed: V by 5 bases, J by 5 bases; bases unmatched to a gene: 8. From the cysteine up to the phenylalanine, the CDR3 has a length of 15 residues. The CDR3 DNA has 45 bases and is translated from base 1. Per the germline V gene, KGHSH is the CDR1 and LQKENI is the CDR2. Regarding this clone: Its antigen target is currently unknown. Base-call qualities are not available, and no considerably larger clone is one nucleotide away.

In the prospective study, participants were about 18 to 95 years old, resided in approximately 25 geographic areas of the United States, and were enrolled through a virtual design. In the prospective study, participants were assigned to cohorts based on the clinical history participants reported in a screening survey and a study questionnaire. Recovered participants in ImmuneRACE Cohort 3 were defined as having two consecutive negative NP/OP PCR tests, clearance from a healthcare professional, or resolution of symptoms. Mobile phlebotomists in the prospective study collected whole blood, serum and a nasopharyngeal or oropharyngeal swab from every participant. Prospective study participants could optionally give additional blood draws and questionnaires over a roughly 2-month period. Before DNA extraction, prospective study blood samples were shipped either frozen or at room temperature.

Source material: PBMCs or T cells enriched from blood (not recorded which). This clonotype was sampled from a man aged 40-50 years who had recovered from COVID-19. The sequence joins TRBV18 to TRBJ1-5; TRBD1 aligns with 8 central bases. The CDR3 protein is CASSSLQGVDQPQHF. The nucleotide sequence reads TGTGCCAGCTCATCATTACAGGGGGTAGATCAGCCCCAGCATTTT.